The present entry profiles one T cell receptor (beta chain) with its context. Its antigen is not identified. Sorting of unstimulated PBMCs yielded separate CD3+CD4+ and CD3+CD8+ fractions. This sample stems from a study of T cell clones after liver transplantation. The wider study: Graft-donor-reactive sequences were compared with third-party-reactive TCRbeta sequences from pre-transplant mixed lymphocyte reactions.

Clones were read by immunoSEQ multiplex PCR, and TCRdb kept only the in-frame ones, dropping some. In the table there are roughly 70,000 clones, over 70% of which are singletons. V shed 0 bases and J shed 4 bases, with 11 bases lying between them. Germline V lookup: CDR1 SGHNT, CDR2 YYREEE (reference sequence). The CDR3 length is 14 residues. Study observations and caveats: Graft donor-reactive T cells may have migrated into the graft rather than being deleted. Low donor cell numbers restricted donor-reactive repertoire measurement in two subjects.

V and J are TRBV5-4 and TRBJ2-7; possible D gene TRBD2, 5 bases. This TCR was recovered from a human donor who received a liver transplant. The sequencing used CD4+ T cells from blood, collected before liver transplant. This CDR3 reads CASSLAEGAYEQYF. In DNA form, the CDR3 reads TGTGCCAGCAGCTTGGCCGAGGGAGCGTACGAGCAGTACTTC. The whole variable domain, filled in from reference TRBV5-4 and TRBJ2-7, reads ETGVTQSPTHLIKTRGQQVTLRCSSQSGHNTVSWYQQALGQGPQFIFQYYREEENGRGNFPPRFSGLQFPNYSSELNVNALELDDSALYLCASSLAEGAYEQYFGPGTRLTVT.